These 3 T cell receptor beta chains were all obtained from the same sample, sequenced in a study of T cell repertoires in cytomegalovirus infection. In TCRdb, the reads were re-called with MiXCR into one record per CDR3 protein. There are 400,000 to 600,000 distinct CDR3 sequences in the sample; approximately 42% occur only once, and around two fifths lies in the top ten. Antigen specificity for these receptors is unknown. The material was cultured PBMCs, obtained from culture after CMV antigen stimulation. All receptors come from a human donor in good health (CMV status not recorded). Some clones in this sample may be carry-over from other donors' samples.

This clonotype has only one observation. The V gene is TRBV30, the J gene TRBJ2-3, with TRBD2 matching over 8 bases. Germline lookup yields CDR1 GTSNPN and CDR2 SVGIG (reference sequence). The CDR3 is 14 residues long. Trimming removed 4 bases from V and 4 bases from J; junction bases left unmatched: 7. As DNA, the CDR3 is TGTGCCTGGAACCCGGGACTAGTCTCAGATACGCAGTATTTT. It encodes CAWNPGLVSDTQYF. The whole variable domain, filled in from reference TRBV30 and TRBJ2-3, reads SQTIHQWPATLVQPVGSPLSLECTVEGTSNPNLYWYRQAAGRGLQLLFYSVGIGQISSEVPQNLSASRPQDRQFILSSKKLLLSDSGFYLCAWNPGLVSDTQYFGPGTRLTVL.

J is TRBJ1-1 and V is TRBV19, with 9 bases identical to TRBD1. With 8 bases clipped from V and 2 bases from J, the junction kept 9 bases outside the gene matches. Germline loops: CDR1 LNHDA, CDR2 SQIVND (reference sequence). CDR3 size: 15 residues. CDR3 amino acids: CASSDPGQGNTEAFF. CDR3 DNA: TGTGCCAGTTCAGACCCGGGACAGGGAAACACTGAAGCTTTCTTT.

The CDR3 DNA is TGTGCCAGCAGCCCTGGGCTAGTACTCTACAATGAGCAGTTCTTC. Its protein is CASSPGLVLYNEQFF. The chain recombines TRBV7-2 with TRBJ2-1; D is unresolved. The ends were cut back, 5 bases at V and 3 bases at J, with 14 bases in the middle. CDR1 SGHTA and CDR2 FQGNSA come from the germline V gene. The CDR3 contains 15 residues.